A selection of T cell receptor beta chains follows, all from one sample in a study of graft-versus-host responses after intestinal transplantation. Here immunoSEQ multiplex PCR was the method, and the copy in TCRdb shows in-frame clones only, minus some. The sample yields under 150,000 clones, roughly 91% seen once. The antigens for these receptors are not known. Here the sequenced sample was unstimulated CD4+ T cells sorted from spleen or lymph node cells, taken before intestinal transplant. These receptors were taken from a human donor who received an intestinal transplant. Each CDR3 is given with its conserved first and last residue. A D gene is named only where the DNA matches it firmly. For some rows the clone size is stated as once, few or many, or as a class when expanded; others skip it.

NA	NA	TRBV6-5	TRBJ1-1	TGTGCCAGCAGTTACTCTCAGGGCAACACTGAAGCTTTCTTT	CASSYSQGNTEAFF
TRBD2	NA	TRBV19	TRBJ2-1	TGTGCCAGTAGTATCCGAACTAGCGGGAAACTTGAGCAGTTCTTC	CASSIRTSGKLEQFF
TRBD2	once	TRBV4-1	TRBJ2-1	TGCGCCAGCAGCCAAGGCCTAGCGGGAGTCTCATCCTACAATGAGCAGTTCTTC	CASSQGLAGVSSYNEQFF
TRBD2	NA	TRBV18	TRBJ2-2	TGTGCCAGCTCACCAACTACTAGCGGGTCCACCGGGGAGCTGTTTTTT	CASSPTTSGSTGELFF
TRBD2	NA	TRBV5-4	TRBJ2-7	TGTGCCAGCAGCTTTACGACTAGCGGGAGCGGCGAGCAGTACTTC	CASSFTTSGSGEQYF
NA	NA	TRBV6-5	TRBJ2-7	TGTGCCAGCCATAGGGGGAGGATTAACGAGCAGTACTTC	CASHRGRINEQYF
NA	NA	TRBV6-5	TRBJ1-2	TGTGCCAGCAGTTATTCGAGGGGGTGGTATGGCTACACCTTC	CASSYSRGWYGYTF
NA	once	TRBV11-2	TRBJ2-1	TGTGCCAGCAGCCCCCCGGGCGGAAGCGTACCCTACAATGAGCAGTTCTTC	CASSPPGGSVPYNEQFF
TRBD1	NA	TRBV6-1	TRBJ1-2	TGTGCCAGCAGTGAAAGGCCAGGGGGCGCGGATGGCTACACCTTC	CASSERPGGADGYTF
NA	NA	TRBV10-3	TRBJ2-7	TGTGCCATCAGGGACGCCTACGAGCAGTACTTC	CAIRDAYEQYF
NA	NA	TRBV5-4	TRBJ2-7	TGTGCCAGCAGCTTGGACGGGGGCGAGCAGTACTTC	CASSLDGGEQYF
TRBD1	NA	TRBV2	TRBJ2-6	TGTGCCAGCGCCCCCTCCAGGGGGACAGTCAACTCTGGGGCCAACGTCCTGACTTTC	CASAPSRGTVNSGANVLTF
TRBD1	NA	TRBV5-5	TRBJ1-1	TGTGCCAGCAGCACCGACAGGGGTTTGGAAACTGAAGCTTTCTTT	CASSTDRGLETEAFF
TRBD1	NA	TRBV9	TRBJ2-7	TGTGCCAGCAGCGTAGAACAGGGGGCGGGTGAGCAGTACTTC	CASSVEQGAGEQYF
NA	NA	TRBV7-3	TRBJ2-6	TGTGCCAGCAGCCCCGCTTGGGGGTCTGGGGCCAACGTCCTGACTTTC	CASSPAWGSGANVLTF
NA	NA	TRBV19	TRBJ1-2	TGTGCCAGTAGTATAACCAGCCTCAACTATGGCTACACCTTC	CASSITSLNYGYTF
NA	NA	TRBV27	TRBJ1-1	TGTGCCAGCAGTTACAATCGGAACACTGAAGCTTTCTTT	CASSYNRNTEAFF
TRBD1	NA	TRBV7-9	TRBJ1-1	TGTGCCAGCAGCTTTATCGGACAGGTGACTTTCTTT	CASSFIGQVTFF
NA	few	TRBV5-8	TRBJ1-4	TGTGCCAGCAGCTTGGTGGAAAACGCGGGAGAACTGTTTTTT	CASSLVENAGELFF
TRBD2	NA	TRBV13	TRBJ2-7	TGTGCCAGCAGCCCAACGGGACTAGCCCAAGGGGAGCAGTACTTC	CASSPTGLAQGEQYF
NA	NA	TRBV18	TRBJ2-7	TGTGCCAGCTCTCCGGGACCGAACTACGAGCAGTACTTC	CASSPGPNYEQYF
NA	once	TRBV27	TRBJ2-1	TGTGCCAGCAGTTTATCGGAAGGGTGGGGGGAGCAGTTCTTC	CASSLSEGWGEQFF
NA	NA	TRBV27	TRBJ1-3	TGTGCCAGCAGTTTCTCGGGGTTTGTCGGGGATCCCTCTGGAAACACCATATATTTT	CASSFSGFVGDPSGNTIYF
NA	NA	TRBV7-9	TRBJ2-1	TGTGCCAGCAGCCAGGAATTTGAGCAGTTCTTC	CASSQEFEQFF
NA	NA	TRBV6-5	TRBJ2-7	TGTGCCAGCAGTTACTCGCGGCCCTTCTACGAGCAGTACTTC	CASSYSRPFYEQYF
NA	NA	TRBV30	TRBJ2-5	TGTGCCTGGAGGGGTCAGGGTAGGGGGGAGACCCAGTACTTC	CAWRGQGRGETQYF
TRBD1	NA	TRBV5-1	TRBJ2-6	TGCGCCAGTAAGGATCCAAGGACAGGGGCTGGGGCCAACGTCCTGACTTTC	CASKDPRTGAGANVLTF
TRBD2	NA	TRBV5-5	TRBJ2-7	TGTGCCAGCAGCTCGATAGCGGGAGCGGCTCAAGAGCAGTACTTC	CASSSIAGAAQEQYF
NA	NA	TRBV14	TRBJ2-7	TGTGCCAGCACTTCATCTGTAGGTCCTTCCTACGAGCAGTACTTC	CASTSSVGPSYEQYF
TRBD2	once	TRBV10-3	TRBJ2-1	TGTGCCATCAGCCGGACTAGCAGAGATAGCTCCTACAATGAGCAGTTCTTC	CAISRTSRDSSYNEQFF
NA	NA	TRBV28	TRBJ2-1	TGTGCCAGCAGTTTAGGGGCCCGATACAATGAGCAGTTCTTC	CASSLGARYNEQFF
NA	NA	TRBV5-1	TRBJ2-7	TGCGCCAGCAGCTTGGGGGGGATGGAGCAGTACTTC	CASSLGGMEQYF
TRBD2	NA	TRBV29-1	TRBJ2-1	TGCAGCGCGCAGTTACTAGCGGGAGAATACAATGAGCAGTTCTTC	CSAQLLAGEYNEQFF
TRBD1	NA	TRBV28	TRBJ1-1	TGTGCCAGCAGCCGACCGACAGGGCTGAACACTGAAGCTTTCTTT	CASSRPTGLNTEAFF
TRBD1	NA	TRBV5-1	TRBJ2-3	TGCGCCAGCAGCTTGCCGTTGACAGGGGAGAGGACAGATACGCAGTATTTT	CASSLPLTGERTDTQYF
NA	NA	TRBV6-6	TRBJ1-2	TGTGCCAGCCGTAGTCCCGGGACAACCCCTTATGGCTACACCTTC	CASRSPGTTPYGYTF
TRBD2	NA	TRBV19	TRBJ2-2	TGTGCCAGTAGTATGATCCAGCGGGAGACCGGGGAGCTGTTTTTT	CASSMIQRETGELFF
NA	NA	TRBV5-4	TRBJ2-3	TGTGCCAGCAGCTTGAAACTGCTCACAGATACGCAGTATTTT	CASSLKLLTDTQYF
NA	NA	TRBV5-6	TRBJ2-1	TGTGCCAGCAGCTTGGCCCGGAATGAGCAGTTCTTC	CASSLARNEQFF